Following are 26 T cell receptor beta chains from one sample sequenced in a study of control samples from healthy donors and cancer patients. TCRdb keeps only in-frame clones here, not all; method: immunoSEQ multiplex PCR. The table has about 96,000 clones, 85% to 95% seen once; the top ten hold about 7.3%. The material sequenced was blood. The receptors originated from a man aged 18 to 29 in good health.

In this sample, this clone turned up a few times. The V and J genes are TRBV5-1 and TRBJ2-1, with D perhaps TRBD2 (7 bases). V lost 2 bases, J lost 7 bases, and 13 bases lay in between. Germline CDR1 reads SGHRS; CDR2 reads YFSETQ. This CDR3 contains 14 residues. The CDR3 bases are TGCGCCAGCAGCTTTTTGGGGGGGCATAATGAGCAGTTCTTC. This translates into CASSFLGGHNEQFF.

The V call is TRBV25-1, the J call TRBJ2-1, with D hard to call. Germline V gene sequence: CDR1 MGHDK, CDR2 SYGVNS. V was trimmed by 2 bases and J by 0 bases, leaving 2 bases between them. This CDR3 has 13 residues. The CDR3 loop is CASSENSYNEQFF. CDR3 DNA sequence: TGTGCCAGCAGTGAAAACTCCTACAATGAGCAGTTCTTC.

The CDR3 spells CAIKGGEDLDEQYF. CDR3 in DNA: TGTGCCATCAAGGGAGGTGAGGACCTTGACGAGCAGTACTTC. This chain links TRBV10-3 with TRBJ2-7, with D tentatively TRBD2 (6 bases). Trimming removed 7 bases at V and 5 bases at J, with 18 bases between. The CDR3 sequence is 14 residues long. Per germline, CDR1 ENHRY and CDR2 SYGVKD.

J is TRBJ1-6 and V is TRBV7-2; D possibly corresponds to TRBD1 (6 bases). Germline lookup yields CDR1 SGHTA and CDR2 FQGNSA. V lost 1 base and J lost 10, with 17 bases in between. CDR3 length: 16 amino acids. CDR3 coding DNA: TGTGCCAGCAGCTTAGAGTCTGGGGGGGCGAGGTCACCCCTCCACTTT. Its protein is CASSLESGGARSPLHF.

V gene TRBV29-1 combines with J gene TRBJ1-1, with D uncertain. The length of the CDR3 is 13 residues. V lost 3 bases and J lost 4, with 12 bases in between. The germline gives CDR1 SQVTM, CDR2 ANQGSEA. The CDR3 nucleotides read TGCAGCGTTGACACCAGTGGAGGCACTGAAGCTTTCTTT. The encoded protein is CSVDTSGGTEAFF. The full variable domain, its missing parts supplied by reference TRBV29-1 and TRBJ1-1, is SAVISQKPSRDICQRGTSLTIQCQVDSQVTMMFWYRQQPGQSLTLIATANQGSEATYESGFVIDKFPISRPNLTFSTLTVSNMSPEDSSIYLCSVDTSGGTEAFFGQGTRLTVV.

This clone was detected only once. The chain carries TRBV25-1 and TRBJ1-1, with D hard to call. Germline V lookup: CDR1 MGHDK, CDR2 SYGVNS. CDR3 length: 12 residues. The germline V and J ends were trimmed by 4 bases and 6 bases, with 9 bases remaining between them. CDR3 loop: CASSAGVAEAFF. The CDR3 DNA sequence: TGTGCCAGCAGTGCCGGGGTCGCTGAAGCTTTCTTT. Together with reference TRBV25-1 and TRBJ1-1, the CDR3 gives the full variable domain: EADIYQTPRYLVIGTGKKITLECSQTMGHDKMYWYQQDPGMELHLIHYSYGVNSTEKGDLSSESTVSRIRTEHFPLTLESARPSHTSQYLCASSAGVAEAFFGQGTRLTVV.

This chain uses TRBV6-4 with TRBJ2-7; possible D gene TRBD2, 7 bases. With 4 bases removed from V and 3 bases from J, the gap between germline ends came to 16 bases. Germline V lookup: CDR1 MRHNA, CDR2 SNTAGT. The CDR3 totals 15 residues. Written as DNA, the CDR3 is TGTGCCAGCAGTGTCCGCGGGGGCGAAAACTACGAGCAGTACTTC. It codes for CASSVRGGENYEQYF.

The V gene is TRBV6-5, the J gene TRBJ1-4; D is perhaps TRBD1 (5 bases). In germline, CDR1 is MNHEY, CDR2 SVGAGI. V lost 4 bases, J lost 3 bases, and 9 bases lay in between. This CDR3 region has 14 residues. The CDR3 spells CASSSMTANEKLFF. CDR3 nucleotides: TGTGCCAGCAGTTCCATGACAGCTAATGAAAAACTGTTTTTT.

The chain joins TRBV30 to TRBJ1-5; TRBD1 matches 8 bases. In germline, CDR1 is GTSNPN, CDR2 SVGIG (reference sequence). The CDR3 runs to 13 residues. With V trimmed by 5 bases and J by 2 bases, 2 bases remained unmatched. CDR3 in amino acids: CAWAQGGNQPQHF. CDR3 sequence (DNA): TGTGCCTGGGCACAGGGGGGCAATCAGCCCCAGCATTTT.

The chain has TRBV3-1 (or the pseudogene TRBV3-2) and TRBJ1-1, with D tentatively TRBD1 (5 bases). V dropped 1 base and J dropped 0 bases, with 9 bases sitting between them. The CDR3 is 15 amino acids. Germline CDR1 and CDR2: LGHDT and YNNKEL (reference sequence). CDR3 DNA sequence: TGTGCCAGCAGCCAAGGAGGCAGGGTGAACACTGAAGCTTTCTTT. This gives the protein CASSQGGRVNTEAFF.

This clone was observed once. The CDR3 DNA reads TGTGCCAGCAGCTTGGATAGCCCGGCCTTTGGCTACACCTTC. Its translation is CASSLDSPAFGYTF. This rearrangement joins TRBV5-4 to TRBJ1-2; no definite D call. Trimming cost V 0 bases and J 7 bases, with 13 bases left between them. The CDR3 extends over 14 amino acids. Germline CDR1 SGHNT, CDR2 YYREEE (reference sequence). Combining the CDR3 with reference TRBV5-4 and TRBJ1-2 gives the whole variable domain ETGVTQSPTHLIKTRGQQVTLRCSSQSGHNTVSWYQQALGQGPQFIFQYYREEENGRGNFPPRFSGLQFPNYSSELNVNALELDDSALYLCASSLDSPAFGYTFGSGTRLTVV.

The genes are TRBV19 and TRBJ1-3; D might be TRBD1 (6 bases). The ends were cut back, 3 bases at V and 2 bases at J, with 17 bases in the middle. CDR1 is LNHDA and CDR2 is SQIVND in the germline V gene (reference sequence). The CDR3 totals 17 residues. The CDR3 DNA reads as TGTGCCAGTAGTATCTTTTCGGGGGACATCGCTGGAAACACCATATATTTT. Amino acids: CASSIFSGDIAGNTIYF. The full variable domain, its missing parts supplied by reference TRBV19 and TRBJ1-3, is DGGITQSPKYLFRKEGQNVTLSCEQNLNHDAMYWYRQDPGQGLRLIYYSQIVNDFQKGDIAEGYSVSREKKESFPLTVTSAQKNPTAFYLCASSIFSGDIAGNTIYFGEGSWLTVV.

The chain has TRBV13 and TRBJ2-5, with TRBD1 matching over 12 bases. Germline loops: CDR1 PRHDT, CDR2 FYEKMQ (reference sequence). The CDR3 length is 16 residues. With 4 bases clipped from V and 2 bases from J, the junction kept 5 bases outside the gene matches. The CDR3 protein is CASSSRDRGQQETQYF. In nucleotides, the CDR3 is TGTGCCAGCAGCTCGCGGGACAGGGGGCAACAAGAGACCCAGTACTTC.

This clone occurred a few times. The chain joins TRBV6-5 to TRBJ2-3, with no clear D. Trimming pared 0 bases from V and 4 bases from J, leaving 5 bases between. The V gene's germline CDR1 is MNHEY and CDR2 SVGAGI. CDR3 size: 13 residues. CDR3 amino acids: CASSYSLADTQYF. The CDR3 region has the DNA TGTGCCAGCAGTTACTCGTTAGCAGATACGCAGTATTTT.

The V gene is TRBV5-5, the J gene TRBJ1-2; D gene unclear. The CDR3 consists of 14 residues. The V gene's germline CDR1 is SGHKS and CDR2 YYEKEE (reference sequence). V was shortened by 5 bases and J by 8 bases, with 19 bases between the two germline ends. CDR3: CASRAPLGRLGYTF. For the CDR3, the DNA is TGTGCCAGCAGGGCACCTTTAGGACGGCTCGGCTACACCTTC.

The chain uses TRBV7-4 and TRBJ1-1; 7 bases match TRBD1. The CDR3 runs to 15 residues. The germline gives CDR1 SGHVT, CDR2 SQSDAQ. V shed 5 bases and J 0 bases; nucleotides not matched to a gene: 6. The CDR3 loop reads CASSPSTGLNTEAFF. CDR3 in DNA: TGTGCCAGCAGCCCCTCGACAGGGTTGAACACTGAAGCTTTCTTT.

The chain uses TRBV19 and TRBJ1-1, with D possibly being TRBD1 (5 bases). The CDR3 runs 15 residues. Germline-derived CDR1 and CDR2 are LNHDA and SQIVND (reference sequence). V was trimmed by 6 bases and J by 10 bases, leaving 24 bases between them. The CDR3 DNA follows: TGTGCCAGTAGCTTTACCTCGGGACCCGATGGGGGAGCTTTCTTT. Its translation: CASSFTSGPDGGAFF.

The CDR3 protein is CASSPAVSMNTEAFF. CDR3 DNA sequence: TGTGCCAGCTCACCAGCAGTCTCCATGAACACTGAAGCTTTCTTT. The J gene is TRBJ1-1, the V gene TRBV18; no reliable D call. The V and J ends lost 2 bases and 0 bases respectively, with 10 bases between them. Germline values: CDR1 KGHSH, CDR2 LQKENI. This CDR3 spans 15 amino acids.

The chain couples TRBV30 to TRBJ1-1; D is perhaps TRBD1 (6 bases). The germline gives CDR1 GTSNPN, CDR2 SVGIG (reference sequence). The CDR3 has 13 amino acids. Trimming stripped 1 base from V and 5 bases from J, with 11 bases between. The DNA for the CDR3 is TGTGCCTGGAGTGCAGGGGTCTGGACTGAAGCTTTCTTT. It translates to CAWSAGVWTEAFF. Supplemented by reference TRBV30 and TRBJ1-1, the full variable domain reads SQTIHQWPATLVQPVGSPLSLECTVEGTSNPNLYWYRQAAGRGLQLLFYSVGIGQISSEVPQNLSASRPQDRQFILSSKKLLLSDSGFYLCAWSAGVWTEAFFGQGTRLTVV.

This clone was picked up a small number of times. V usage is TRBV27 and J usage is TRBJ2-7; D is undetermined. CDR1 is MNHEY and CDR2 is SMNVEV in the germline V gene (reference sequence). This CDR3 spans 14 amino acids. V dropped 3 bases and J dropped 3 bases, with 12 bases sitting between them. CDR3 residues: CASSFSTPGYEQYF. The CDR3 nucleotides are TGTGCCAGCAGTTTTAGCACCCCGGGCTACGAGCAGTACTTC.

For the CDR3, the DNA is TGTGCCAGCAGCTTAGGCGAACGCTACGAGCAGTACTTC. Its translation is CASSLGERYEQYF. This rearrangement joins TRBV11-1 to TRBJ2-7; D gene unclear. The CDR3 totals 13 residues. Per the germline V gene, CDR1 is SGHAT and CDR2 is FQDESV (reference sequence). Trimming cost V 1 base and J 3 bases, with 7 bases left between them.

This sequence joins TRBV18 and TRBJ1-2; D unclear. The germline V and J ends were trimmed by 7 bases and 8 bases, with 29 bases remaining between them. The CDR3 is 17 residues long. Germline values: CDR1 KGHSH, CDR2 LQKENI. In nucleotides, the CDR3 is TGTGCCAGCTGGGGTGCTAGGCAGCAGAGGTCGAAATGGGGCTACACCTTC. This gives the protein CASWGARQQRSKWGYTF.

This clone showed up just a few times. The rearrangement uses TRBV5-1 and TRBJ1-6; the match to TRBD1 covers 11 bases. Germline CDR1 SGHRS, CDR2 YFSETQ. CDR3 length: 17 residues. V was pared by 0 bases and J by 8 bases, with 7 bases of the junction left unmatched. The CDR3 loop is CASSLEGQGVFYSPLHF. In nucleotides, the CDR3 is TGCGCCAGCAGCTTGGAGGGACAGGGGGTTTTCTATTCACCCCTCCACTTT. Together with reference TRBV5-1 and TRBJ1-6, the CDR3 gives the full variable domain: KAGVTQTPRYLIKTRGQQVTLSCSPISGHRSVSWYQQTPGQGLQFLFEYFSETQRNKGNFPGRFSGRQFSNSRSEMNVSTLELGDSALYLCASSLEGQGVFYSPLHFGNGTRLTVT.

This CDR3 reads CAWSIGGNQPQHF. DNA for the CDR3: TGTGCCTGGAGTATAGGGGGGAATCAGCCCCAGCATTTT. V and J are TRBV30 and TRBJ1-5, with D maybe TRBD1 (6 bases). The germline V and J ends were trimmed by 2 bases and 4 bases, with 9 bases remaining between them. Germline-derived CDR1 and CDR2 are GTSNPN and SVGIG (reference sequence). The CDR3 sequence is 13 residues long.

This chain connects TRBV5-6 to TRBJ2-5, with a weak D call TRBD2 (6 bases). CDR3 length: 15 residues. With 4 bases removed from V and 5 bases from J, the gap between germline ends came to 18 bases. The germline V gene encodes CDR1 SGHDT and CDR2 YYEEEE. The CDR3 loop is CASSVRTMGGETQYF. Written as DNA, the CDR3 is TGTGCCAGCAGCGTGCGTACTATGGGGGGTGAGACCCAGTACTTC. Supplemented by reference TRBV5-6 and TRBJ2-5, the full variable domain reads DAGVTQSPTHLIKTRGQQVTLRCSPKSGHDTVSWYQQALGQGPQFIFQYYEEEERQRGNFPDRFSGHQFPNYSSELNVNALLLGDSALYLCASSVRTMGGETQYFGPGTRLLVL.

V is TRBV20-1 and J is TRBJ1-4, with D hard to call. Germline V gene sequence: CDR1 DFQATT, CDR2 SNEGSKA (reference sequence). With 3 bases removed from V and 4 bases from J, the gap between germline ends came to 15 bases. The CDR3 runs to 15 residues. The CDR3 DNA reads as TGCAGTGCTAGTGAAGACCCGGCGAATAATGAAAAACTGTTTTTT. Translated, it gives CSASEDPANNEKLFF.